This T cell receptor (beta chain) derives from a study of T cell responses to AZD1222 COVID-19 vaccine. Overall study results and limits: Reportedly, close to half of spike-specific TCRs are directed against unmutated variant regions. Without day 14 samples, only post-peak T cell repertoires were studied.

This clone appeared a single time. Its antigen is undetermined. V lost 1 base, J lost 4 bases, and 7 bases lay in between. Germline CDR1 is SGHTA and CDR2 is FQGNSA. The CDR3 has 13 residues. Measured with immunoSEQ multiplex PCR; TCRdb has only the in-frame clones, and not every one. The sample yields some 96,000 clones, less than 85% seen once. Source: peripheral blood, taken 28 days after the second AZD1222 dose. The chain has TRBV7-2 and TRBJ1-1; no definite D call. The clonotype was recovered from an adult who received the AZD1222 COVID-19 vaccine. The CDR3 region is CASSLDPPTEAFF. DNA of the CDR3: TGTGCCAGCAGCTTAGACCCCCCCACTGAAGCTTTCTTT.